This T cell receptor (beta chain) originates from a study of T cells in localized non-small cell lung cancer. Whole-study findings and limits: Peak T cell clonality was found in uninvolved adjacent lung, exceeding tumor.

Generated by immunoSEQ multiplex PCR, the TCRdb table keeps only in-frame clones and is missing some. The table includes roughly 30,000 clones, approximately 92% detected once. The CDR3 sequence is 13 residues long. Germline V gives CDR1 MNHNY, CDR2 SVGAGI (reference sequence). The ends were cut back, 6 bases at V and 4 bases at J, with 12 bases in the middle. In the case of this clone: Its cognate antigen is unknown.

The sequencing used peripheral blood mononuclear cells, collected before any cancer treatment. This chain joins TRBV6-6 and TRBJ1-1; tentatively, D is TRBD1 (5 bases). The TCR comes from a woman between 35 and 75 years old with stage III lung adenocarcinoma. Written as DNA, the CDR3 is TGTGCCAGCAGGCGGGACTTGGGCACTGAAGCTTTCTTT. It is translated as CASRRDLGTEAFF.